This TCR beta chain was captured in a study of identical twins. Study-wide results and limits: Invariant T cells like MAIT and iNKT could partly confound the zero-insertion analyses. Researchers reported excess low generation probability among twin-shared out-of-frame alpha sequences.

As for this clonotype: What it binds is not known.

V lost 6 bases and J 2 bases, leaving 8 bases between the germline ends. This CDR3 comprises 11 residues. CDR1 is SQVTM and CDR2 is ANQGSEA in the germline V gene. Everyone who donated was a healthy Caucasian. cDNA molecules carried unique molecular identifiers, and template switching added a universal primer site. Each CDR3 protein is one row after TCRdb ran MiXCR on the 5' RACE reads. The repertoire holds roughly 1.6 million distinct CDR3 sequences, with 25% to 35% as singletons. This clonotype originated in a newborn girl in good health. Sequenced: cord blood. J is TRBJ2-7 and V is TRBV29-1; D is unresolved. CDR3 in amino acids: CSVWQAYEQYF. CDR3 bases: TGCAGCGTGTGGCAAGCCTACGAGCAGTACTTC.